This passage covers 11 T cell receptor beta chains from one sample sequenced in a study of T cell repertoires in cytomegalovirus infection. A single record per CDR3 protein comes from TCRdb applying MiXCR to the reads. The sample contains fewer than 550,000 distinct CDR3 sequences, roughly 31% of which appear only once. The sequencing input was PBMCs. The receptors derive from a human donor in good health (CMV status not recorded). Some clones in this sample may be carry-over from other donors' samples.

The chain is built from TRBV10-3 and TRBJ2-7, with a weak D call TRBD1 (5 bases). This CDR3 comprises 12 residues. Trimming took 5 bases from V and 6 from J, leaving 11 bases between them. In germline, CDR1 is ENHRY, CDR2 SYGVKD. The CDR3 DNA follows: TGTGCCATCAGTACCCAGGGTGGCGAGCAGTACTTC. Amino acids: CAISTQGGEQYF.

A few counts support this clonotype. The CDR3 region has the DNA TGCAGCGTTGAAGATTGGCAATCTGAAGCTTTCTTT. Protein: CSVEDWQSEAFF. The chain couples TRBV29-1 to TRBJ1-1; D not resolved. There are 12 residues in the CDR3. The germline gives CDR1 SQVTM, CDR2 ANQGSEA. The V and J ends lost 0 bases and 6 bases respectively, with 8 bases between them.

In regard to this clonotype: The junction departs from germline at one end; a sequencing error may be responsible. The chain links TRBV19 to TRBJ1-5; the match to TRBD1 covers 9 bases. The V gene's germline CDR1 is LNHDA and CDR2 SQIVND (reference sequence). The CDR3 runs 16 residues. CDR3 nucleotide sequence: TGTGCAAGTCGATACCGGGACAGGGCGCTAAATCAGCCCCCGCATTTT. Protein: CASRYRDRALNQPPHF.

This clonotype has a count of ten or more. The genes are TRBV7-2 and TRBJ1-1; D ambiguous. Germline V gene data show CDR1 as SGHTA and CDR2 as FQGNSA. The CDR3 is 14 residues long. V lost 4 bases, J lost 5 bases, and 14 bases lay in between. DNA for the CDR3: TGTGCCAGCAGCTCAGAAGCAGTAAGGACTGAAGCTTTCTTT. Amino acids: CASSSEAVRTEAFF.

The rearrangement links TRBV3-1 to TRBJ2-7; weak D call: TRBD2 (6 bases). The CDR3 covers 15 residues. Trimming took off 1 base at V and 2 bases at J, with 12 bases between the two ends. Per the germline V gene, CDR1 is LGHDT and CDR2 is YNNKEL (reference sequence). This CDR3 is CASSQAGTGPYEQYF. As DNA, the CDR3 is TGTGCCAGCAGCCAAGCCGGGACTGGTCCCTACGAGCAGTACTTC.

A note on this clonotype: A much larger clone lies one base from this, so it may be a read error. In this CDR3 the conserved last residue, phenylalanine or tryptophan, is missing, so a read error is likely. This chain connects TRBV7-2 to TRBJ1-5; D remains ambiguous. The germline CDR1 and CDR2 sequences are SGHTA and FQGNSA. V shed 5 bases and J shed 3 bases, with 17 bases lying between them. There are 16 residues in the CDR3. CDR3 protein: CASSPHAYDINQPQHV. Written as DNA, the CDR3 is TGTGCCAGCAGCCCGCACGCGTATGATATCAATCAGCCCCAGCATGTT.

This clonotype was recorded only once. The rearrangement uses TRBV6-5 and TRBJ1-1, with no clear D. With 7 bases removed from V and 1 base from J, the gap between germline ends came to 13 bases. The CDR3 is 14 residues long. Germline values: CDR1 MNHEY, CDR2 SVGAGI. The CDR3 sequence is CASTRESTNTEAFF. CDR3 sequence (DNA): TGTGCCAGCACTCGAGAGTCCACGAACACTGAAGCTTTCTTT.

This clonotype showed up many times. V and J are TRBV18 and TRBJ2-5; D may be TRBD1 or TRBD2 (6 bases each). Germline CDR1 reads KGHSH; CDR2 reads LQKENI. The V end lost 3 bases, the J end lost 5 bases, and 10 bases lay between the germline ends. CDR3 length: 13 amino acids. The DNA for the CDR3 is TGTGCCAGCTCACCGCGGGACATTGAGACCCAGTACTTC. Translation: CASSPRDIETQYF.

The count of this clonotype is one. This chain uses TRBV6-6 with TRBJ2-7; D unresolved. With 3 bases removed from V and 2 bases from J, the gap between germline ends came to 8 bases. Germline loops: CDR1 MNHNY, CDR2 SVGAGI (reference sequence). There are 13 residues in the CDR3. CDR3 sequence: CASSYDTAYEQYF. CDR3 nucleotides: TGTGCCAGCAGTTATGACACCGCCTACGAGCAGTACTTC.

This clonotype occurred a few times. The V gene is TRBV7-8, the J gene TRBJ2-6; possibly TRBD1 or TRBD2 for D (5 bases each). CDR3 length equals 16 residues. CDR1 and CDR2 (germline): SGHVS, FQNEAQ. CDR3 in amino acids: CAGLPFTGPGANVLTF. The DNA of the CDR3 is TGTGCAGGACTTCCCTTTACGGGGCCTGGGGCCAACGTCCTGACTTTC.

V gene TRBV5-1 combines with J gene TRBJ1-4, with D perhaps matching TRBD1 (6 bases). V lost 1 base, J lost 7 bases, and 17 bases lay in between. Germline V gene data show CDR1 as SGHRS and CDR2 as YFSETQ. The CDR3 contains 16 residues. The CDR3 DNA reads TGCGCCAGCAGCTTGTCTTACAGGGTCTCAGTTGAAAAACTGTTTTTT. Protein sequence: CASSLSYRVSVEKLFF.